Below are 27 T cell receptor beta chains sequenced from a single sample in a study of CD4 T cells in relation to SARS-CoV-2 and coronaviruses. This table comes from immunoSEQ multiplex PCR, and its TCRdb copy is limited to in-frame clones, with some not included. The sample consists of about 37,000 clones, 70% to 90% of them appearing once. Sequenced sample: memory CD4+ T cells from PBMCs. These receptor sequences come from an adult with COVID-19.

The chain carries TRBV7-8 and TRBJ1-5, with D maybe TRBD1 (6 bases). Germline assignment: CDR1 SGHVS and CDR2 FQNEAQ. This CDR3 comprises 17 residues. V dropped 1 base and J dropped 2 bases, with 15 bases sitting between them. This chain's CDR3 is CASSLGGGALRNQPQHF. As DNA, the CDR3 is TGTGCCAGCAGCTTAGGTGGGGGGGCGCTTCGCAATCAGCCCCAGCATTTT.

The rearrangement links TRBV18 to TRBJ2-7, with TRBD1 as a possible D gene (6 bases). Trimming took off 6 bases at V and 3 bases at J, with 12 bases between the two ends. The germline V gene has CDR1 KGHSH and CDR2 LQKENI. The CDR3 runs 13 residues. The DNA for the CDR3 is TGTGCCAGCTCCGAGGGGACATACTACGAGCAGTACTTC. Its protein product is CASSEGTYYEQYF.

This rearrangement joins TRBV5-6 to TRBJ1-4, with TRBD1 matching over 11 bases. The CDR3 consists of 15 residues. Losses at the gene ends were 3 bases for V and 10 bases for J; bases not matched to a gene: 8. CDR1 and CDR2 (germline): SGHDT, YYEEEE. CDR3 region: CASSYSGTGGGKLFF. CDR3 in DNA: TGTGCCAGCAGCTACTCCGGGACAGGGGGGGGAAAACTGTTTTTT. The full variable domain, completed using reference TRBV5-6 and TRBJ1-4, is DAGVTQSPTHLIKTRGQQVTLRCSPKSGHDTVSWYQQALGQGPQFIFQYYEEEERQRGNFPDRFSGHQFPNYSSELNVNALLLGDSALYLCASSYSGTGGGKLFFGSGTQLSVL.

CDR3 in DNA: TGTGCCAGCAGCACCACCCGGGCGGGAGGGGCCACAGATACGCAGTATTTT. It specifies CASSTTRAGGATDTQYF. The chain uses TRBV7-9 and TRBJ2-3; 9 nucleotides match TRBD2. Germline CDR1 and CDR2: SEHNR and FQNEAQ (reference sequence). The CDR3 length is 17 residues. With V trimmed by 5 bases and J by 2 bases, 11 bases remained unmatched.

The chain joins TRBV28 to TRBJ2-7; 9 nucleotides match TRBD1. Trimming removed 6 bases from V and 4 bases from J; junction bases left unmatched: 10. In germline, CDR1 is MDHEN, CDR2 SYDVKM. The CDR3 consists of 15 residues. The CDR3 reads CASRSGTGKMYEQYF. For the CDR3, the DNA is TGTGCCAGCAGATCCGGGACAGGGAAAATGTACGAGCAGTACTTC.

The rearrangement uses TRBV14 and TRBJ2-3; D is uncertain. The CDR3 is 16 amino acids. Trimming took 5 bases from V and 2 from J, leaving 17 bases between them. CDR1 and CDR2 from the germline V gene are SGHDN and FVKESK. Here the CDR3 reads CASSSIIGSFTDTQYF. CDR3 in DNA: TGTGCCAGCAGCTCCATCATAGGTAGTTTCACAGATACGCAGTATTTT.

The CDR3 sequence: CASSRQGLDTDTQYF. The CDR3 nucleotides are TGTGCCAGCAGCCGACAGGGGTTGGACACAGATACGCAGTATTTT. The chain is built from TRBV11-1 and TRBJ2-3; 8 positions agree with TRBD1. V lost 5 bases and J lost 2; bases outside the gene matches: 6. Germline CDR1 is SGHAT and CDR2 is FQDESV (reference sequence). This CDR3 comprises 15 residues.

Only a few counts were recorded for this clone. The chain uses TRBV7-2 and TRBJ2-7; 8 nucleotides match TRBD1. The J segment lost 7 bases and the V segment lost 4 bases, leaving 15 bases of the junction unmatched. Germline CDR1 is SGHTA and CDR2 is FQGNSA. The CDR3 spans 16 residues. Here the CDR3 reads CASSSRGGQGRSEQYF. The CDR3 DNA sequence: TGTGCCAGCAGCTCCCGGGGCGGACAGGGAAGGTCTGAGCAGTACTTC.

Here the CDR3 reads CAWTPDSDNYGYTF. Written as DNA, the CDR3 is TGTGCCTGGACCCCGGACAGCGATAACTATGGCTACACCTTC. The chain couples TRBV30 to TRBJ1-2, with TRBD1 as a possible D gene (6 bases). Trimming stripped 4 bases from V and 1 base from J, with 13 bases between. The CDR3 has 14 residues. Germline CDR1 GTSNPN, CDR2 SVGIG (reference sequence).

The chain couples TRBV5-1 to TRBJ2-7; 9 bases map to TRBD1. Germline V gene sequence: CDR1 SGHRS, CDR2 YFSETQ. This CDR3 spans 14 amino acids. V lost 4 bases to trimming and J lost 4 bases; unmatched junction nucleotides: 6. The chain's CDR3 is CASSPGQGGYEQYF. The CDR3 DNA follows: TGCGCCAGCAGCCCGGGACAGGGTGGGTACGAGCAGTACTTC.

The J gene is TRBJ2-6, the V gene TRBV24-1; the match to TRBD2 covers 7 bases. V lost 9 bases and J lost 2; bases outside the gene matches: 9. The CDR3 loop spans 16 amino acids. The germline gives CDR1 KGHDR, CDR2 SFDVKD. Here the CDR3 reads CATGAGAETGANVLTF. The CDR3 nucleotides read TGTGCCACCGGGGCGGGAGCGGAAACTGGGGCCAACGTCCTGACTTTC.

The V gene is TRBV6-5, the J gene TRBJ2-7; D uncertain. This CDR3 comprises 13 residues. Between the trimmed V and J ends, which lost 2 bases and 0 bases, there was a span of 5 bases. CDR1 is MNHEY and CDR2 is SVGAGI in the germline V gene. The CDR3 DNA reads TGTGCCAGCAGTTACAAGGGCTCCTACGAGCAGTACTTC. Translating it yields CASSYKGSYEQYF.

A single count supports this clone. The J gene is TRBJ2-6, the V gene TRBV30, with D uncertain. Deletions cut 0 bases from V and 0 bases from J, with 9 bases between. From germline, CDR1 is GTSNPN and CDR2 SVGIG (reference sequence). This CDR3 has 16 amino acids. CDR3 region: CAWSVGPGSGANVLTF. Here the CDR3 DNA reads TGTGCCTGGAGTGTAGGCCCAGGCTCTGGGGCCAACGTCCTGACTTTC.

This chain uses TRBV5-1 with TRBJ2-3; maybe TRBD2 (5 bases). Trimming took 3 bases from V and 4 from J, leaving 18 bases between them. Germline CDR1 is SGHRS and CDR2 is YFSETQ. CDR3 length: 16 amino acids. The CDR3: CASSSEGWRGADTQYF. For the CDR3, the DNA is TGCGCCAGCAGCTCCGAGGGTTGGAGAGGAGCAGATACGCAGTATTTT.

This clone was observed once. The rearrangement uses TRBV10-3 and TRBJ1-6, with D possibly matching TRBD1 (5 bases). The V end was cut by 2 bases, the J end by 5 bases, with 13 bases between. CDR3 length equals 16 residues. Germline CDR1 is ENHRY and CDR2 is SYGVKD. The CDR3 region is CAISEHRFDDNSPLHF. The CDR3 DNA reads as TGTGCCATCAGTGAGCACAGGTTCGATGATAATTCACCCCTCCACTTT.

This chain uses TRBV27 with TRBJ2-3, with 7 positions matching TRBD1. Germline V gives CDR1 MNHEY, CDR2 SMNVEV (reference sequence). The CDR3 runs 13 residues. Trimming cost V 6 bases and J 4 bases; bases outside gene matches: 4. The CDR3 sequence: CASRTDRADTQYF. The CDR3 DNA reads as TGTGCCAGCAGGACAGACAGGGCAGATACGCAGTATTTT.

The chain links TRBV15 to TRBJ2-1; 10 bases agree with TRBD2. The CDR3 consists of 15 residues. The ends lost 3 bases at V and 1 base at J; junction bases unmatched: 0. Germline V lookup: CDR1 LNHNV, CDR2 YYDKDF (reference sequence). The CDR3 nucleotides are TGTGCCACCAGCAGGACTAGCGGGTCCTACAATGAGCAGTTCTTC. The encoded protein is CATSRTSGSYNEQFF.

This rearrangement joins TRBV15 to TRBJ1-2; 10 bases line up with TRBD1. The germline V gene has CDR1 LNHNV and CDR2 YYDKDF (reference sequence). The CDR3 sequence is 15 residues long. V lost 0 bases and J lost 6; bases outside the gene matches: 4. The CDR3 DNA reads as TGTGCCACCAGCAGAGATGACAGGGGGCGCGATGGCTACACCTTC. This gives the protein CATSRDDRGRDGYTF.

The chain links TRBV5-4 to TRBJ2-7, with 7 bases identical to TRBD2. CDR1 and CDR2 (germline): SGHNT, YYREEE (reference sequence). This CDR3 spans 15 amino acids. Germline trimming cut 7 bases from V and 0 bases from J; bases unmatched to any gene: 10. The CDR3 loop reads CASRRDGGSSYEQYF. The CDR3 DNA is TGTGCCAGCCGCCGTGACGGGGGGAGCTCCTACGAGCAGTACTTC. The full variable domain, in which reference TRBV5-4 and TRBJ2-7 provide the parts outside the CDR3, is ETGVTQSPTHLIKTRGQQVTLRCSSQSGHNTVSWYQQALGQGPQFIFQYYREEENGRGNFPPRFSGLQFPNYSSELNVNALELDDSALYLCASRRDGGSSYEQYFGPGTRLTVT.

The gene calls are TRBV2 and TRBJ2-3; no clear D. CDR1 SNHLY and CDR2 FYNNEI come from the germline V gene. The CDR3 loop spans 11 amino acids. V shed 6 bases and J shed 2 bases, with 3 bases lying between them. The CDR3 region has the DNA TGTGCCAGCAGCCTCACAGATACGCAGTATTTT. Residues: CASSLTDTQYF.

V is TRBV12-3 or TRBV12-4 and J is TRBJ1-2; D is perhaps TRBD1 (6 bases). V lost 3 bases and J 7 bases, leaving 9 bases between the germline ends. The CDR3 extends over 12 amino acids. CDR3 sequence (DNA): TGTGCCAGCAGTTTCGGACAGCGTGGCTACACCTTC. Translating it yields CASSFGQRGYTF.

In this sample, this clone turned up a few times. The chain recombines TRBV2 with TRBJ1-4; a possible D gene is TRBD1 (6 bases). The CDR3 sequence is 14 residues long. V lost 5 bases and J 4 bases, leaving 11 bases between the germline ends. Germline CDR1 SNHLY, CDR2 FYNNEI. CDR3 sequence: CASSRQDVNEKLFF. Written as DNA, the CDR3 is TGTGCCAGCAGTCGACAGGACGTTAATGAAAAACTGTTTTTT.

The genes are TRBV12-3 or TRBV12-4 and TRBJ1-4; 7 positions agree with TRBD1. The CDR3 runs 13 residues. With V trimmed by 10 bases and J by 6 bases, 8 bases remained unmatched. Written as DNA, the CDR3 is TGTGCCACTGGGACAGCCTATGATGAAAAACTGTTTTTT. Translated, it gives CATGTAYDEKLFF.

The chain has TRBV5-6 and TRBJ2-3; no clear D. Germline V gene lookup returns CDR1 SGHDT and CDR2 YYEEEE. The germline V and J ends were trimmed by 8 bases and 5 bases, with 9 bases remaining between them. CDR3 length: 11 amino acids. The DNA of the CDR3 is TGTGCCAGGCACCGGTTAGATACGCAGTATTTT. Protein: CARHRLDTQYF.

This CDR3 is CAFKYRDDEQFF. CDR3 sequence (DNA): TGTGCCTTCAAATACAGGGACGATGAGCAGTTCTTC. This chain links TRBV30 with TRBJ2-1, with D tentatively TRBD1 (6 bases). The V end lost 7 bases, the J end lost 8 bases, and 15 bases lay between the germline ends. CDR1 is GTSNPN, CDR2 SVGIG, per germline (reference sequence). The length of the CDR3 is 12 residues.

The V call is TRBV28, the J call TRBJ1-1, with 8 bases that match TRBD1. V lost 2 bases and J lost 0; bases outside the gene matches: 2. Germline V gene lookup returns CDR1 MDHEN and CDR2 SYDVKM. The CDR3 covers 15 residues. The CDR3 is CASSLTGGLNTEAFF. In nucleotides, the CDR3 is TGTGCCAGCAGTTTAACAGGGGGGTTGAACACTGAAGCTTTCTTT.

CDR3 amino acids: CASSSTGLAGGPSTDTQYF. The CDR3 DNA reads as TGTGCCAGCAGCTCCACGGGACTAGCGGGAGGCCCCTCCACAGATACGCAGTATTTT. The V and J genes are TRBV27 and TRBJ2-3; 15 bases map to TRBD2. Looked up from germline, CDR1 is MNHEY and CDR2 is SMNVEV (reference sequence). The CDR3 runs 19 residues. V was pared by 6 bases and J by 2 bases, with 12 bases of the junction left unmatched.